The present entry profiles one T cell receptor (beta chain) with its context. Its target is not known. It is unclear where the CDR3 begins or ends on the DNA, so no DNA is shown, and the CDR3 is as TCRdb lists it. The data are from a study of T cell responses to AZD1222 COVID-19 vaccine. Generated by immunoSEQ multiplex PCR, the TCRdb table keeps only in-frame clones and is missing some. The repertoire holds 140,000 or so clones, with 91% as singletons. The CDR3 sequence runs 17 residues, both termini included. Study-wide findings and caveats: There were mostly white British donors and more females than males, and clonal diversity was possibly underestimated. The repertoires were collected only after the peak T cell response. The CD4 TCRs associated with vaccination extended across spike and predominated at 160-218 and 743-854. Nearly half of the spike-specific TCRs reportedly recognize variant regions that carry no mutations.

This chain joins TRBV21-1 and TRBJ2-7; TRBD2 is taken as the D call from the table, unchecked against the DNA. TRBV21-1 is given as a pseudogene. Sequenced material: peripheral blood, taken 28 days after the second dose of the MenACWY control vaccine. This TCR was sampled from an adult who received the MenACWY meningococcal vaccine as a control. CDR3 sequence reads: CASSKVATGSSSYEQYF.